These T cell receptor beta chains were read from a single sample in a study of cytomegalovirus exposure and HLA in healthy donors. Only in-frame clones appear in the TCRdb table, and some are missing; sequencing was by immunoSEQ multiplex PCR. The table lists about 210,000 clones, 70% to 90% of them singletons. Sequenced: PBMCs. The receptors stem from a woman in her 30s in good health and CMV-seronegative. Each CDR3 is given with its conserved first and last residue.

cdr3_aa v_call
CASSLTGDRNKNSQYF TRBV28
CASSSTRGGSYYGYTF TRBV6-5
CASSAVAGEDTQYF TRBV2
CASRREGGAGTGELFF TRBV11-3
CASSDSYVGVGYTF TRBV6-4
CASGGTTGANGLTF TRBV25-1
CASSLGDYQFF TRBV5-1
CASSLAGGPGNTIYF TRBV9
CATGGALQETQYF TRBV18
CASRRLTGSGRAFF TRBV7-8
CASSYSAGVINTQYF TRBV6-5
CASTTLGTGPTDTQYF TRBV28
CASSKRSGQNNEQFF TRBV2
CSVVTAGEQYF TRBV29-1
CATSRDLIASGGSVTQYF TRBV15
CASSMASNQPQHF TRBV19
CASSWAGGETQYF TRBV5-1
CARSLRGQFYGYTF TRBV5-3
CASSPPSGRAIEQFF TRBV7-2
CASSSGLAEASYTGELFF TRBV19
CASSLRHPREQYF TRBV14
CASRAGREGINEQFF TRBV6-1
CASSLSAGWSTDTQYF TRBV27
CASRRTGVQPQHF TRBV28
CASSQPKAGTSGTYSSYEQYF TRBV27
CASSRLRDTQYF TRBV28
CASSSQGAYEAFF TRBV7-9
CASSYRGSTDTQYF TRBV5-6
CASRPTGGNQPQHF TRBV27
CASSLSTSGLIYEQYF TRBV28
CATSRGPRPGTGTYEQYF TRBV15
CASKRLASSYNEQFF TRBV6-5
CASSHGQGINQPQHF TRBV4-1
CASSQEVLGQVLNEQFF TRBV4-2
CASSSGAGGYNEQFF TRBV5-4
CASSGQYSNQPQHF TRBV7-9
CASSLPGAGGPYEQYF TRBV28
CASSLPGGRETQYF TRBV7-9
CASSLQGAGSTDTQYF TRBV2
CTGASGPRTDTQYF TRBV2
CASSLGRPGGNTIYF TRBV5-1
CASSISYVAGQETQYF TRBV19
CASSSGNHYEQYF TRBV5-1
CASSPLLGAGGFSSTDTQYF TRBV28
CASSPGELAGAGYEQYF TRBV4-2
CASSSGGDTQYF TRBV11-2
CASSQDFDLSLNEQFF TRBV14
CASREGTHTQYF TRBV6-1
CASSPPGTTNYEQYF TRBV28
CASSLDSRRVAEQYF TRBV11-2
CASSPLSTGVGTQYF TRBV5-6